The entry that follows covers one T cell receptor beta chain sequence. This sequence may be a read error, since a much larger clone differs from it by one base. This entry belongs to a study of T cells in Graves' hyperthyroidism and ophthalmopathy. CDR1 SEHNR and CDR2 FQNEAQ come from the germline V gene (reference sequence). The CDR3 has 17 residues. Amplification of TCR beta CDR3 regions used RNA as the template. TCR CDR3 underwent first-round RT-PCR with the HTBI primer set. In TCRdb, the multiplex PCR reads were re-called with MiXCR into one record per CDR3 protein. The data contain around 380,000 distinct CDR3 sequences, roughly 14% of them singletons.

J is TRBJ1-3 and V is TRBV7-9, with D possibly being TRBD1 (5 bases). The sample was blood. This TCR derives from a young man with Graves' hyperthyroidism that later progressed to Graves' ophthalmopathy. The CDR3 region is CASSSSSMLQEGNTTYF. As DNA, the CDR3 is TGTGCCAGCAGCTCAAGCTCTATGCTGCAAGAGGGGAACACCACATATTTT.